This is a list of T cell receptor beta chains from one sample in a study of cytomegalovirus exposure and HLA in healthy donors. Some clones are missing from TCRdb's copy, which holds only in-frame ones; the method was immunoSEQ multiplex PCR. Altogether roughly 200,000 clones are present, about 87% being singletons, with the ten largest covering 1% to 1.5%. Sequencing used PBMCs. These receptors were collected from a man aged 30 to 39 in good health and CMV-seronegative. The CDR3 runs from the conserved cysteine through the conserved F or W. The D gene is left open where the match is weak. Clone size appears in some rows only: once, few, many, or a class for an expanded clone.

j_gene	abundance	d_gene	v_gene	CDR3aa	CDR3nt
TRBJ1-5	-	-	TRBV18	CASSPNGGQPQHF	TGTGCCAGCTCACCAAATGGGGGGCAGCCCCAGCATTTT
TRBJ2-2	-	TRBD2	TRBV11-3	CASSLGPTSGGGPTGELFF	TGTGCCAGCAGCTTAGGACCCACTAGCGGGGGCGGGCCCACCGGGGAGCTGTTTTTT
TRBJ1-3	-	TRBD1	TRBV7-8	CAGSGQGIGNTIYF	TGTGCCGGCAGCGGACAGGGGATTGGAAACACCATATATTTT
TRBJ1-5	once	-	TRBV9	CASSSTVGQPQHF	TGTGCCAGCAGCTCCACCGTCGGTCAGCCCCAGCATTTT
TRBJ1-1	-	-	TRBV20-1	CSADHSFEAFF	TGCAGTGCTGATCATAGTTTTGAAGCTTTCTTT
TRBJ1-5	-	-	TRBV2	CASSERQGRYGNQPQHF	TGTGCCAGCAGTGAGCGTCAGGGGCGGTACGGCAATCAGCCCCAGCATTTT
TRBJ2-5	-	TRBD1	TRBV2	CASREGTDQETQYF	TGTGCCAGCAGGGAAGGGACAGACCAAGAGACCCAGTACTTC
TRBJ2-1	-	-	TRBV5-5	CASSLFTTEQFF	TGTGCCAGCAGCTTGTTTACTACCGAGCAGTTCTTC
TRBJ1-3	-	TRBD1	TRBV30	CAWADRGYSGNTIYF	TGTGCCTGGGCAGACAGGGGGTACTCTGGAAACACCATATATTTT
TRBJ1-1	-	-	TRBV6-6	CASSPYFEAFF	TGTGCCAGCAGTCCCTACTTTGAAGCTTTCTTT
TRBJ2-2	-	TRBD2	TRBV6-9	CASSYLCLGRGEGNTGELFF	TGTGCCAGCAGTTATCTGTGCCTAGGGCGAGGGGAGGGGAACACCGGGGAGCTGTTTTTT
TRBJ2-7	-	-	TRBV10-3	CAISALGLTDDEQYF	TGTGCCATCAGTGCCCTGGGGCTGACTGACGACGAGCAGTACTTC
TRBJ2-3	-	-	TRBV7-6	CASSLASGVVDTQYF	TGTGCCAGCAGCTTAGCGTCGGGAGTCGTAGATACGCAGTATTTT
TRBJ2-1	once	TRBD1	TRBV6-1	CASRDRGEQFF	TGTGCCAGTAGAGACAGGGGTGAGCAGTTCTTC
TRBJ1-4	-	-	TRBV19	CASSSTNHLQGSREKLFF	TGTGCCAGTAGTTCTACCAACCACCTCCAGGGGTCTCGCGAAAAACTGTTTTTT
TRBJ2-5	few	-	TRBV5-6	CASSGGASGETQYF	TGTGCCAGCAGCGGGGGGGCTAGCGGAGAGACCCAGTACTTC
TRBJ1-4	-	TRBD1	TRBV28	CASREQGNTEKLFF	TGTGCCAGCAGGGAACAGGGGAACACTGAAAAACTGTTTTTT
TRBJ2-5	-	-	TRBV5-6	CASSLPRETQYF	TGTGCCAGCAGCCTACCTCGGGAGACCCAGTACTTC
TRBJ1-2	-	-	TRBV7-2	CASSSYGYYGYTF	TGTGCCAGCAGCTCTTACGGTTACTATGGCTACACCTTC
TRBJ2-5	-	TRBD1	TRBV7-8	CASSSGQQETQYF	TGTGCCAGCAGCTCGGGACAGCAAGAGACCCAGTACTTC
TRBJ2-7	-	TRBD1	TRBV7-9	CASSSTGSGSYEQYF	TGTGCCAGCAGCTCGACAGGGTCGGGGTCCTACGAGCAGTACTTC
TRBJ2-1	-	TRBD1	TRBV15	CATSRDRGVGNEQFF	TGTGCCACCAGCAGGGACAGGGGTGTGGGCAATGAGCAGTTCTTC
TRBJ2-1	-	-	TRBV7-9	CASSPADNEQFF	TGTGCCAGCAGCCCCGCGGACAATGAGCAGTTCTTC
TRBJ1-1	-	-	TRBV5-5	CASNLVSYRNTEAFF	TGTGCCAGCAATCTGGTTTCGTACAGGAACACTGAAGCTTTCTTT
TRBJ1-1	-	TRBD1	TRBV6-4	CASRMTGTNTEAFF	TGTGCCAGCAGAATGACAGGGACGAACACTGAAGCTTTCTTT
TRBJ1-2	-	TRBD1	TRBV7-2	CASSLGGRGRDGYTF	TGTGCCAGCAGCTTAGGTGGAAGGGGGCGAGATGGCTACACCTTC
TRBJ2-5	-	-	TRBV7-6	CASSSMYRRLEQYF	TGTGCCAGCAGCTCCATGTACCGGCGTCTGGAGCAGTACTTC
TRBJ2-3	-	-	TRBV13	CASSSLGAAADTQYF	TGTGCCAGCAGCTCCCTGGGGGCAGCAGCAGATACGCAGTATTTT
TRBJ2-3	few	TRBD1	TRBV18	CASSPQGGLADTQYF	TGTGCCAGCTCACCTCAAGGGGGCTTGGCAGATACGCAGTATTTT